Following are 29 T cell receptor beta chains from one sample sequenced in a study of T cell responses to AZD1222 COVID-19 vaccine. Libraries were prepared by immunoSEQ multiplex PCR; TCRdb keeps only in-frame clonotypes and omits some of them. The repertoire holds approximately 130,000 clones, with under 95% as singletons. This sample comprised peripheral blood, obtained on day 0 of AZD1222 vaccination. These TCRs come from an adult in good health.

The V call is TRBV6-2 or TRBV6-3, the J call TRBJ2-4, with D possibly being TRBD1 (5 bases). The germline V and J ends were trimmed by 4 bases and 4 bases, with 8 bases remaining between them. This CDR3 has 13 amino acids. Germline CDR1 MNHEY, CDR2 SVGEGT. The CDR3 DNA follows: TGTGCCAGCAGTTGGAGACAGAAAAACATTCAGTACTTC. Translating gives CASSWRQKNIQYF.

The chain combines TRBV20-1 with TRBJ1-5, with a tentative D call TRBD1 (5 bases). The length of the CDR3 is 13 residues. V lost 3 bases to trimming and J lost 2 bases, with 8 bases between them. The germline gives CDR1 DFQATT, CDR2 SNEGSKA (reference sequence). The CDR3 loop reads CSASRGGNQPQHF. The CDR3 DNA is TGCAGTGCTAGTAGGGGCGGCAATCAGCCCCAGCATTTT.

The chain combines TRBV6-5 with TRBJ1-6, with D perhaps TRBD1 (6 bases). V dropped 0 bases and J dropped 8 bases, with 11 bases sitting between them. The CDR3 sequence is 15 residues long. In germline, CDR1 is MNHEY, CDR2 SVGAGI. This CDR3 reads CASSYSNRADSPLHF. For the CDR3, the DNA is TGTGCCAGCAGTTACTCGAACAGGGCCGATTCACCCCTCCACTTT.

The gene calls are TRBV11-1 and TRBJ1-6; D might be TRBD1 (5 bases). Between the trimmed V and J ends, which lost 5 bases and 7 bases, there was a span of 15 bases. Per germline, CDR1 SGHAT and CDR2 FQDESV (reference sequence). The CDR3 has 15 amino acids. In nucleotides, the CDR3 is TGTGCCAGCAGCCCGGGGCCAAGGAAAAATTCACCCCTCCACTTT. The encoded protein is CASSPGPRKNSPLHF.

The V call is TRBV11-3, the J call TRBJ2-4; D gene ambiguous. Germline assignment: CDR1 SGHNT and CDR2 YENEEA. CDR3 size: 16 residues. The V end was cut by 6 bases, the J end by 0 bases, with 15 bases between. The CDR3: CASRFSSILAKNIQYF. The CDR3 DNA reads TGTGCCAGCAGGTTCAGTTCGATCTTAGCCAAAAACATTCAGTACTTC.

This clone was seen once. The chain links TRBV10-3 to TRBJ2-2, with TRBD1 as a possible D gene (6 bases). V was pared by 1 base and J by 5 bases, with 8 bases between. From germline, CDR1 is ENHRY and CDR2 SYGVKD. This CDR3 is built from 14 residues. CDR3 residues: CAISELGATGELFF. The CDR3, as DNA: TGTGCCATCAGTGAGTTGGGGGCTACCGGGGAGCTGTTTTTT.

This chain uses TRBV7-9 with TRBJ2-7, with D possibly being TRBD1 or TRBD2 (5 bases each). Germline values: CDR1 SEHNR, CDR2 FQNEAQ (reference sequence). Trimming took 5 bases from V and 2 from J, leaving 16 bases between them. The CDR3 spans 15 residues. As DNA, the CDR3 is TGTGCCAGCAGCATACCGGGACGGGCTACCTACGAGCAGTACTTC. This encodes CASSIPGRATYEQYF.

This clone occurred once. The rearrangement uses TRBV5-1 and TRBJ1-4; TRBD1 agrees at 8 bases. The CDR3 contains 16 residues. Germline V gene data show CDR1 as SGHRS and CDR2 as YFSETQ. The trim removed 7 bases at V and 3 bases at J, leaving 11 bases unmatched. The CDR3 loop is CASAISQGAANEKLFF. The CDR3 DNA sequence: TGCGCCAGCGCCATTTCCCAGGGGGCGGCTAATGAAAAACTGTTTTTT.

The chain has TRBV28 and TRBJ1-1; 7 bases fit TRBD1. This CDR3 region has 15 residues. V shed 3 bases and J 1 base; nucleotides not matched to a gene: 5. Per germline, CDR1 MDHEN and CDR2 SYDVKM. The CDR3: CASSFLDRRNTEAFF. DNA for the CDR3: TGTGCCAGCAGTTTCCTGGACAGGCGGAACACTGAAGCTTTCTTT. The full variable domain, its missing parts supplied by reference TRBV28 and TRBJ1-1, is DVKVTQSSRYLVKRTGEKVFLECVQDMDHENMFWYRQDPGLGLRLIYFSYDVKMKEKGDIPEGYSVSREKKERFSLILESASTNQTSMYLCASSFLDRRNTEAFFGQGTRLTVV.

This chain joins TRBV6-1 and TRBJ1-1; possibly TRBD1 for D (5 bases). The length of the CDR3 is 11 residues. Trimming removed 1 base from V and 11 bases from J, with 8 bases in between. Germline CDR1 and CDR2: MNHNS and SASEGT. In DNA, the CDR3 is TGTGCCAGCAGTGAAGTGGGGGACGCTTTCTTT. It is translated as CASSEVGDAFF.

The chain links TRBV11-2 to TRBJ1-1; no definite D call. V lost 2 bases, J lost 5 bases, and 9 bases lay in between. The CDR3 has 13 amino acids. Germline V gene data show CDR1 as SGHAT and CDR2 as FQNNGV. The CDR3 region is CASSLSQMTEAFF. The CDR3 DNA reads as TGTGCCAGCAGCTTATCACAGATGACTGAAGCTTTCTTT.

This clone has a single count. The chain carries TRBV5-1 and TRBJ1-2; TRBD1 agrees at 8 bases. The V segment lost 4 bases and the J segment 6 bases; nucleotides outside the gene matches: 5. This CDR3 has 13 amino acids. The germline gives CDR1 SGHRS, CDR2 YFSETQ. CDR3 residues: CASSKDRAHGYTF. CDR3 DNA: TGCGCCAGCAGCAAGGACAGGGCCCATGGCTACACCTTC.

This sequence joins TRBV6-2 or TRBV6-3 and TRBJ2-5, with D possibly being TRBD1 or TRBD2 (5 bases each). CDR3 length: 20 residues. Germline CDR1 reads MNHEY; CDR2 reads SVGEGT. V was clipped by 5 bases and J by 5 bases, with 33 bases between them. CDR3 DNA: TGTGCCAGCAGTGACCCGCGAACCCCCCAGGGAGCCCGGTTTAGGGAGACCCAGTACTTC. Its protein is CASSDPRTPQGARFRETQYF.

This clone appeared a single time. This chain joins TRBV18 and TRBJ2-3; tentatively, D is TRBD1 (6 bases). CDR1 is KGHSH, CDR2 LQKENI, per germline. This CDR3 is built from 16 residues. V was shortened by 4 bases and J by 4 bases, with 18 bases between the two germline ends. The CDR3 DNA is TGTGCCAGCTCACGCCAACCCCAGGGGCTGGCAGATACGCAGTATTTT. This translates into CASSRQPQGLADTQYF.

The V call is TRBV18, the J call TRBJ2-2; the match to TRBD2 covers 8 bases. V lost 3 bases to trimming and J lost 5 bases; unmatched junction nucleotides: 8. Germline assignment: CDR1 KGHSH and CDR2 LQKENI. There are 16 residues in the CDR3. CDR3 protein: CASSPNFSGETGELFF. The CDR3 DNA follows: TGTGCCAGCTCACCGAACTTTAGCGGGGAAACCGGGGAGCTGTTTTTT.

This rearrangement joins TRBV2 to TRBJ2-3; 16 bases are a match to TRBD2. The V and J ends lost 8 bases and 4 bases, in that order; junction bases with no gene match: 15. The CDR3 contains 19 residues. CDR1 and CDR2 from the germline V gene are SNHLY and FYNNEI. The CDR3 region has the DNA TGTGCCAGCCGGGACGCCGCGGGACTAGCGGGAGGGTATCCAGATACGCAGTATTTT. It encodes CASRDAAGLAGGYPDTQYF.

The V call is TRBV9, the J call TRBJ1-2; TRBD1 agrees at 7 bases. Germline CDR1 reads SGDLS; CDR2 reads YYNGEE. The V gene end was trimmed by 4 bases and the J gene end by 4 bases; junction bases not matched to a gene: 16. This CDR3 region has 17 residues. CDR3 sequence (DNA): TGTGCCAGCAGCCCAGGGGGTAGTTGGGGCATTGCCTATGGCTACACCTTC. Amino acid sequence: CASSPGGSWGIAYGYTF.

This clone appeared once. The chain joins TRBV25-1 to TRBJ1-2, with 7 bases aligning to TRBD1. The CDR3 totals 13 residues. Germline V gene sequence: CDR1 MGHDK, CDR2 SYGVNS. V shed 4 bases, J shed 6 bases, and the junction held 5 bases outside the gene matches. The CDR3 bases are TGTGCCAGCAGTGGAGACAGGGAGCATGGCTACACCTTC. This codes for CASSGDREHGYTF.

The DNA for the CDR3 is TGTGCCAGCAGTTGGGCTCTTTCTAGCACAGATACGCAGTATTTT. Translation gives CASSWALSSTDTQYF. The chain combines TRBV6-5 with TRBJ2-3; D unresolved. Germline V lookup: CDR1 MNHEY, CDR2 SVGAGI. V dropped 4 bases and J dropped 0 bases, with 11 bases sitting between them. The CDR3 is 15 amino acids.

V gene TRBV9 combines with J gene TRBJ2-7, with TRBD1 matching 7 bases. This CDR3 spans 15 amino acids. The germline V gene encodes CDR1 SGDLS and CDR2 YYNGEE. Trimming took 3 bases from V and 7 from J; bases not matched to a gene: 13. The CDR3 sequence is CASSARDSQRAEQYF. CDR3 coding DNA: TGTGCCAGCAGCGCCCGGGACAGCCAACGTGCAGAGCAGTACTTC. The full variable domain, completed using reference TRBV9 and TRBJ2-7, is DSGVTQTPKHLITATGQRVTLRCSPRSGDLSVYWYQQSLDQGLQFLIQYYNGEERAKGNILERFSAQQFPDLHSELNLSSLELGDSALYFCASSARDSQRAEQYFGPGTRLTVT.

The rearrangement joins TRBV28 to TRBJ2-7; 7 bases fit TRBD1. This CDR3 contains 15 residues. V lost 6 bases to trimming and J lost 0 bases; unmatched junction nucleotides: 8. Germline V gene data show CDR1 as MDHEN and CDR2 as SYDVKM. The CDR3 loop is CASSSDRESSYEQYF. CDR3 coding DNA: TGTGCCAGCAGCTCAGACAGGGAGAGCTCCTACGAGCAGTACTTC.

This clone is a singleton in its sample. V gene TRBV7-2 combines with J gene TRBJ1-1; no definite D call. The germline V and J ends were trimmed by 5 bases and 7 bases, with 14 bases remaining between them. CDR3 length: 13 residues. The germline CDR1 and CDR2 sequences are SGHTA and FQGNSA. DNA of the CDR3: TGTGCCAGCAGCGCGGGAGTTGTGAGTGAAGCTTTCTTT. Protein sequence: CASSAGVVSEAFF.

Comments on this clone: In the same sample, other DNA sequences code for this CDR3. This chain uses TRBV7-9 with TRBJ1-1; 9 bases are a match to TRBD1. This CDR3 is built from 13 residues. With 0 bases clipped from V and 8 bases from J, the junction kept 1 base outside the gene matches. Germline-derived CDR1 and CDR2 are SEHNR and FQNEAQ (reference sequence). The CDR3: CASSLAGTGEAFF. CDR3 nucleotide sequence: TGTGCCAGCAGCTTAGCTGGGACAGGGGAAGCTTTCTTT.

The gene calls are TRBV19 and TRBJ1-2, with D possibly matching TRBD1 (6 bases). The germline gives CDR1 LNHDA, CDR2 SQIVND (reference sequence). V was shortened by 7 bases and J by 4 bases, with 16 bases between the two germline ends. This CDR3 comprises 14 residues. The CDR3 DNA reads as TGTGCCAGTACCGCGACAGGAAGGCTCTATGGCTACACCTTC. Translating gives CASTATGRLYGYTF.

V usage is TRBV19 and J usage is TRBJ1-5; the match to TRBD1 covers 9 bases. The germline gives CDR1 LNHDA, CDR2 SQIVND (reference sequence). The CDR3 has 14 amino acids. J gave up 7 bases and V 5 bases, and 6 bases lay outside the gene matches. This CDR3 is CASSSTGGRQPQHF. The CDR3 bases are TGTGCCAGTAGTTCCACAGGGGGCCGCCAGCCCCAGCATTTT.

The genes are TRBV5-1 and TRBJ2-7; 8 nucleotides agree with TRBD2. The germline gives CDR1 SGHRS, CDR2 YFSETQ. Germline trimming cut 4 bases from V and 0 bases from J; bases unmatched to any gene: 9. The CDR3 consists of 16 residues. CDR3 residues: CASSARPGGSSYEQYF. DNA of the CDR3: TGCGCCAGCAGCGCCCGACCGGGAGGGAGCTCCTACGAGCAGTACTTC.

The chain couples TRBV28 to TRBJ2-1; no reliable D call. Germline CDR1 and CDR2: MDHEN and SYDVKM. There are 13 residues in the CDR3. Between the trimmed V and J ends, which lost 4 bases and 11 bases, there was a span of 15 bases. CDR3 region: CASSSSRALKQFF. CDR3 DNA sequence: TGTGCCAGCAGTTCCTCCCGGGCCCTAAAGCAGTTCTTC.

The rearrangement joins TRBV2 to TRBJ2-4; D is unclear. Germline CDR1 and CDR2: SNHLY and FYNNEI. V gave up 3 bases and J gave up 6 bases, with 9 bases separating them. The CDR3 runs to 13 residues. CDR3 coding DNA: TGTGCCAGCAGTGAGGTTATGGTAAACATTCAGTACTTC. Residues: CASSEVMVNIQYF.

This sequence joins TRBV3-1 (or the pseudogene TRBV3-2) and TRBJ1-5, with unresolved D. This CDR3 is 16 amino acids long. CDR1 LGHDT and CDR2 YNNKEL come from the germline V gene (reference sequence). The ends were cut back, 1 base at V and 4 bases at J, with 14 bases in the middle. CDR3 amino acids: CASSQVSQQLNQPQHF. For the CDR3, the DNA is TGTGCCAGCAGCCAAGTCTCCCAGCAGTTAAATCAGCCCCAGCATTTT.